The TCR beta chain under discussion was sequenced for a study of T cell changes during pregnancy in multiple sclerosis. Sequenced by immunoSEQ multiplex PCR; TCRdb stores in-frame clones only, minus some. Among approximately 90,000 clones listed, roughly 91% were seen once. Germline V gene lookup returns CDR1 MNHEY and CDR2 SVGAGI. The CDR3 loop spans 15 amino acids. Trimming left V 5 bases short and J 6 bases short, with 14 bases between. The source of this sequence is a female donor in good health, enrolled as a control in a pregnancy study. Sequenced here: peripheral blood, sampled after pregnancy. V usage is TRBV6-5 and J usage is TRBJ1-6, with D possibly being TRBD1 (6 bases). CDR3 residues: CASSPLGGANSPLHF. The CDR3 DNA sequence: TGTGCCAGCAGTCCCCTAGGGGGGGCTAATTCACCCCTCCACTTT.